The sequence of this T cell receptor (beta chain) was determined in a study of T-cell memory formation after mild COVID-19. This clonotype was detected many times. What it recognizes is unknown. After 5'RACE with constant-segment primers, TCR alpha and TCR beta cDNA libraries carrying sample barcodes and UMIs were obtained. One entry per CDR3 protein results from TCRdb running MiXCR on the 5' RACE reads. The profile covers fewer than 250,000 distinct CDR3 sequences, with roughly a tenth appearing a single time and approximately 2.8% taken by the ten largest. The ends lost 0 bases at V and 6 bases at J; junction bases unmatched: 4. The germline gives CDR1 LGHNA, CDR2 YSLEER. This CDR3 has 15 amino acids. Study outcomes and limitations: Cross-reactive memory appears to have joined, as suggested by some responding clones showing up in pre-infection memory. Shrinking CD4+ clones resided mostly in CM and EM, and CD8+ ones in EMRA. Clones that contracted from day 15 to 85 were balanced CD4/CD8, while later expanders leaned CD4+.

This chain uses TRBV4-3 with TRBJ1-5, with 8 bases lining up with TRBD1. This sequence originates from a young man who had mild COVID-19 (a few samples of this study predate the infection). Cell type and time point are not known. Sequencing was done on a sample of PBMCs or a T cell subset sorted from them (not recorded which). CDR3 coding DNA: TGCGCCAGCAGCCAAGATACAGGGGGAAGTCAGCCCCAGCATTTT. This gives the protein CASSQDTGGSQPQHF.